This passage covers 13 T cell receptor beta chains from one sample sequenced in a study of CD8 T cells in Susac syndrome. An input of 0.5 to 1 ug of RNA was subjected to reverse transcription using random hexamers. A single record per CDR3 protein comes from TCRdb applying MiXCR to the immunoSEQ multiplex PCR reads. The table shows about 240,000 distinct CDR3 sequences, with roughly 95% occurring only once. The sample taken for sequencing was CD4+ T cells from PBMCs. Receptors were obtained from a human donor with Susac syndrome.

The DNA for the CDR3 is TGTGCCAGCAGTCAAGGAAACACCATATATTTT. Protein sequence: CASSQGNTIYF. The chain carries TRBV13 and TRBJ1-3; D remains ambiguous. Germline lookup yields CDR1 PRHDT and CDR2 FYEKMQ (reference sequence). V shed 6 bases and J shed 4 bases, with 4 bases lying between them. The CDR3 contains 11 residues.

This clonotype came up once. CDR3 DNA: TGTGCCAGCAGCTTGACGGGACTAGCGGGAGGCCTTACGTACAATGAGCAGTTCTTC. Translation gives CASSLTGLAGGLTYNEQFF. This chain connects TRBV28 to TRBJ2-1; 15 bases match TRBD2. Germline CDR1 is MDHEN and CDR2 is SYDVKM. The V gene end was trimmed by 6 bases and the J gene end by 4 bases; junction bases not matched to a gene: 13. The CDR3 is 19 amino acids.

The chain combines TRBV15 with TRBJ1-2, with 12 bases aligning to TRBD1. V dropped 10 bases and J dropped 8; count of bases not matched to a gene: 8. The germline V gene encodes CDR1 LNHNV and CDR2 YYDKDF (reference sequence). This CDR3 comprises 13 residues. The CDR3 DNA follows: TGTGCCAACCGGGACAGGGGGCCTGGCGGCTACACCTTC. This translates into CANRDRGPGGYTF.

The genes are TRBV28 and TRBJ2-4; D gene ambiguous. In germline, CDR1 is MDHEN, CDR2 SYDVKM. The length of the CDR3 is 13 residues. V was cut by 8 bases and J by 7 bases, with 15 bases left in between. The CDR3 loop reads CASAVTPGNIQYF. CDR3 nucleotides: TGTGCCAGCGCAGTCACCCCCGGGAACATTCAGTACTTC.

The CDR3 sequence: CSARDPRLRGDQPQHF. Written as DNA, the CDR3 is TGCAGTGCTAGAGATCCCCGGCTGCGGGGGGATCAGCCCCAGCATTTT. The chain couples TRBV20-1 to TRBJ1-5; TRBD1 might be the D (5 bases). Between the trimmed V and J ends, which lost 0 bases and 5 bases, there was a span of 17 bases. Germline values: CDR1 DFQATT, CDR2 SNEGSKA (reference sequence). The CDR3 is 16 amino acids.

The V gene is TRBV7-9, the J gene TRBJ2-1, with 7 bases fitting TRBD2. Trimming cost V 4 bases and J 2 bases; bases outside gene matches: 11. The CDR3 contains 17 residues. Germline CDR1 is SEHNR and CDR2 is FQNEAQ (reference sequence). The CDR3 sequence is CASSSHRGGSPYNEQFF. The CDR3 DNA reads TGTGCCAGCAGCTCCCATCGGGGCGGGAGTCCCTACAATGAGCAGTTCTTC.

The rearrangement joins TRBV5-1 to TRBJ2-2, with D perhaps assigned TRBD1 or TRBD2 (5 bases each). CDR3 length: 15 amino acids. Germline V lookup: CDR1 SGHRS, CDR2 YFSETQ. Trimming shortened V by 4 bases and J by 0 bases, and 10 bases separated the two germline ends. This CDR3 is CASSGTPTNTGELFF. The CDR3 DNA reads TGCGCCAGCAGCGGGACCCCCACGAACACCGGGGAGCTGTTTTTT.

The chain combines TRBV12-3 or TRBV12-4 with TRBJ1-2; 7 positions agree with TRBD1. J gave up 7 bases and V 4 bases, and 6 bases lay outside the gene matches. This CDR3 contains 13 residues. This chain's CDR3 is CASSYDRAAGYTF. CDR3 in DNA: TGTGCCAGCAGTTATGACAGGGCAGCTGGCTACACCTTC.

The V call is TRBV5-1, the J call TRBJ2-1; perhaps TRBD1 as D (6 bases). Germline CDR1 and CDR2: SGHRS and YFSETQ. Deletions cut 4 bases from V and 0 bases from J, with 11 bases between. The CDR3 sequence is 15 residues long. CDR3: CASSPGQSSYNEQFF. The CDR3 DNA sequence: TGCGCCAGCAGCCCGGGACAAAGCTCCTACAATGAGCAGTTCTTC.

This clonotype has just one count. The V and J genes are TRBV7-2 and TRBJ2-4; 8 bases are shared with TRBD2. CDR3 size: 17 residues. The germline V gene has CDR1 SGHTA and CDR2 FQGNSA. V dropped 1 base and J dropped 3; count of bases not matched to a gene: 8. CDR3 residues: CASSLVQGSGIKNIQYF. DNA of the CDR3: TGTGCCAGCAGCTTAGTGCAAGGTAGCGGGATCAAAAACATTCAGTACTTC.

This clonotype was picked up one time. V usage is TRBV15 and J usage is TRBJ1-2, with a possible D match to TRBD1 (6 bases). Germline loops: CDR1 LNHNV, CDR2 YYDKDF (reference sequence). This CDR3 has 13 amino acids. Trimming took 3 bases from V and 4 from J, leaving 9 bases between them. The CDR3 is CATSSDRPYGYTF. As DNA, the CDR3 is TGTGCCACCAGCAGCGACAGGCCCTATGGCTACACCTTC.

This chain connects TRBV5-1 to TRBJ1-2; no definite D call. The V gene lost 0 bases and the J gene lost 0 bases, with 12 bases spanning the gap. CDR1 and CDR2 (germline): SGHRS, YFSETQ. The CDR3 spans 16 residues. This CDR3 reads CASSLGVAGANYGYTF. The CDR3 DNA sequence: TGCGCCAGCAGCTTGGGGGTAGCTGGAGCTAACTATGGCTACACCTTC.

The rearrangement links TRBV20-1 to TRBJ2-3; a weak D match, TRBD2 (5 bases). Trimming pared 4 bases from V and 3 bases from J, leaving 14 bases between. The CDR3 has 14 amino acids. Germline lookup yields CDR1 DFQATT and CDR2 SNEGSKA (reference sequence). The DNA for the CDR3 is TGCAGTGCTACCACAGCGGAATCGACAGATACGCAGTATTTT. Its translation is CSATTAESTDTQYF.